A single sample is the source of the 21 T cell receptor beta chains below, sequenced in a study of beta chain features in type 1 diabetes. The whole isolated RNA underwent reverse transcription, so sequencing captured expressed TCRB transcripts. Libraries were prepared by immunoSEQ multiplex PCR; TCRdb keeps only in-frame clonotypes and omits some of them. The sample holds about 360,000 clones, 10% to 15% seen once. The specimen sequenced was naive CD4+ T cells from blood. Every receptor here comes from a man aged 18 to 29 in good health.

This clone was recorded a few times. V gene TRBV5-6 combines with J gene TRBJ2-3, with TRBD2 matching over 8 bases. The CDR3 length is 15 residues. V shed 2 bases, J shed 6 bases, and the junction held 8 bases outside the gene matches. Germline V gene lookup returns CDR1 SGHDT and CDR2 YYEEEE. The CDR3 region has the DNA TGTGCCAGCAGCTTAGGCGGGGGGCCCTGGGATACGCAGTATTTT. Its translation: CASSLGGGPWDTQYF. Complete variable domain (other parts from reference TRBV5-6 and TRBJ2-3): DAGVTQSPTHLIKTRGQQVTLRCSPKSGHDTVSWYQQALGQGPQFIFQYYEEEERQRGNFPDRFSGHQFPNYSSELNVNALLLGDSALYLCASSLGGGPWDTQYFGPGTRLTVL.

The rearrangement uses TRBV18 and TRBJ2-1; no reliable D call. The CDR3 loop spans 17 amino acids. The V and J ends lost 5 bases and 2 bases respectively, with 19 bases between them. Germline loops: CDR1 KGHSH, CDR2 LQKENI. This CDR3 is CASSARLGRLAYNEQFF. CDR3 nucleotide sequence: TGTGCCAGCTCAGCCAGGCTCGGCCGGCTGGCCTACAATGAGCAGTTCTTC.

V usage is TRBV30 and J usage is TRBJ2-5; no reliable D call. This CDR3 contains 13 residues. The germline V and J ends were trimmed by 0 bases and 1 base, with 6 bases remaining between them. Germline assignment: CDR1 GTSNPN and CDR2 SVGIG (reference sequence). The CDR3 nucleotides are TGTGCCTGGAGTGTGAGAATCCAAGAGACCCAGTACTTC. This sequence encodes CAWSVRIQETQYF.

This clone has more than one count but fewer than ten. The chain recombines TRBV6-6 with TRBJ2-7; TRBD1 aligns across 7 bases. V lost 6 bases, J lost 2 bases, and 10 bases stayed unmatched. This CDR3 region has 15 residues. CDR1 and CDR2 (germline): MNHNY, SVGAGI (reference sequence). CDR3 bases: TGTGCCAGCAGCGAGACAGGGCTCTCACCCTACGAGCAGTACTTC. Encoded protein: CASSETGLSPYEQYF.

This clone was recorded a few times. The V and J genes are TRBV9 and TRBJ2-5; TRBD1 agrees at 7 bases. Germline values: CDR1 SGDLS, CDR2 YYNGEE. CDR3 length equals 15 residues. V dropped 4 bases and J dropped 5; count of bases not matched to a gene: 11. CDR3 sequence reads: CASSFTGTVGETQYF. CDR3 bases: TGTGCCAGCAGCTTTACCGGGACAGTGGGGGAGACCCAGTACTTC.

For this clone: Distinct nucleotide sequences in the sample also encode this CDR3. The chain uses TRBV7-9 and TRBJ1-4, with D maybe TRBD1 (6 bases). The V gene's germline CDR1 is SEHNR and CDR2 FQNEAQ (reference sequence). This CDR3 contains 14 residues. The V gene lost 3 bases and the J gene lost 5 bases, with 10 bases spanning the gap. The CDR3 reads CASSLGTGNEKLFF. CDR3 sequence (DNA): TGTGCCAGCAGCTTGGGCACAGGGAATGAAAAACTGTTTTTT.

This clone occurred a few times. The chain is built from TRBV30 and TRBJ2-4, with a possible D match to TRBD2 (6 bases). CDR3 length: 14 residues. The V gene lost 0 bases and the J gene lost 0 bases, with 6 bases spanning the gap. Germline V gene lookup returns CDR1 GTSNPN and CDR2 SVGIG (reference sequence). The DNA for the CDR3 is TGTGCCTGGAGTGTGGGACTAGCCAAAAACATTCAGTACTTC. It encodes CAWSVGLAKNIQYF.

This clone was recorded a few times. The gene calls are TRBV29-1 and TRBJ2-1; maybe TRBD2 (6 bases). CDR3 length: 12 residues. CDR1 and CDR2 (germline): SQVTM, ANQGSEA. Between the trimmed V and J ends, which lost 0 bases and 15 bases, there was a span of 15 bases. CDR3 sequence: CSVEEDGGLRFF. CDR3 DNA sequence: TGCAGCGTTGAAGAAGACGGGGGTTTGCGGTTCTTC.

This clone was counted between two and nine times. The chain combines TRBV4-3 with TRBJ2-7, with 7 bases matching TRBD2. There are 15 residues in the CDR3. V trimming: 1 base; J trimming: 9 bases; junction bases outside the gene matches: 12. CDR1 and CDR2 (germline): LGHNA, YSLEER. CDR3 residues: CASSQVYAGEVGQYF. CDR3 DNA sequence: TGCGCCAGCAGCCAAGTATACGCGGGAGAGGTAGGGCAGTACTTC.

In this sample, this clone turned up once. The V call is TRBV19, the J call TRBJ2-1; TRBD2 might be the D (5 bases). V was pared by 5 bases and J by 0 bases, with 8 bases between. Germline V gives CDR1 LNHDA, CDR2 SQIVND (reference sequence). This CDR3 is built from 14 residues. CDR3 residues: CASSLRGSYNEQFF. In DNA, the CDR3 is TGTGCCAGTAGTCTCCGGGGCTCCTACAATGAGCAGTTCTTC.

This clone has more than one count but fewer than ten. V and J are TRBV7-2 and TRBJ2-5; no firm D call. CDR3 length: 14 residues. The germline gives CDR1 SGHTA, CDR2 FQGNSA. Deletions cut 3 bases from V and 2 bases from J, with 10 bases between. CDR3 in amino acids: CASSFFREQETQYF. DNA of the CDR3: TGTGCCAGCAGCTTCTTCCGAGAACAAGAGACCCAGTACTTC.

The V and J genes are TRBV7-2 and TRBJ2-3; 9 bases match TRBD2. Germline-derived CDR1 and CDR2 are SGHTA and FQGNSA. CDR3 length equals 16 residues. V shed 1 base and J 8 bases; nucleotides not matched to a gene: 10. The DNA for the CDR3 is TGTGCCAGCAGCTTAGTGGCTAGCGGGGCCCAGGGTACGCAGTATTTT. It encodes CASSLVASGAQGTQYF.

The table lists this clone with a few counts. The chain links TRBV29-1 to TRBJ1-5; 10 nucleotides align to TRBD1. Germline V gene data show CDR1 as SQVTM and CDR2 as ANQGSEA. Trimming at V came to 7 bases and at J to 7 bases, leaving 7 bases not matched to a gene. The CDR3 is 13 residues long. CDR3 sequence: CSARGQGMQPQHF. For the CDR3, the DNA is TGCAGCGCCCGGGGACAGGGGATGCAGCCCCAGCATTTT.

The chain combines TRBV4-3 with TRBJ1-2, with D unclear. Germline V CDR1 and CDR2: LGHNA, YSLEER. Trimming stripped 3 bases from V and 3 bases from J, with 14 bases between. The CDR3 contains 15 residues. The CDR3 sequence: CASSQNSNSDYGYTF. The CDR3 nucleotides are TGCGCCAGCAGCCAGAACTCCAACTCGGACTATGGCTACACCTTC.

The J gene is TRBJ1-1, the V gene TRBV4-3; no definite D call. The V gene's germline CDR1 is LGHNA and CDR2 YSLEER. Trimming removed 4 bases at V and 0 bases at J, with 12 bases between. The CDR3 consists of 15 residues. CDR3 DNA: TGCGCCAGCAGCCCCGGCGGTTTTATGAACACTGAAGCTTTCTTT. Translated: CASSPGGFMNTEAFF.

The rearrangement joins TRBV28 to TRBJ1-1; possible D gene TRBD1, 6 bases. This CDR3 has 14 residues. The V end was cut by 2 bases, the J end by 7 bases, with 14 bases between. The germline CDR1 and CDR2 sequences are MDHEN and SYDVKM. The CDR3 spells CASSLHTGTLEAFF. The CDR3 nucleotides are TGTGCCAGCAGTTTACATACAGGGACCCTTGAAGCTTTCTTT.

The genes are TRBV9 and TRBJ2-3; maybe TRBD2 (6 bases). This CDR3 is 16 amino acids long. Germline CDR1 is SGDLS and CDR2 is YYNGEE. The germline V and J ends were trimmed by 4 bases and 2 bases, with 17 bases remaining between them. The CDR3 is CASSPTRDFATDTQYF. The CDR3 DNA follows: TGTGCCAGCAGCCCGACCCGGGACTTCGCCACAGATACGCAGTATTTT.

The CDR3: CASSRYREYGGYTF. The CDR3 coding sequence is TGTGCCAGCAGCCGGTACAGGGAGTATGGGGGCTACACCTTC. This sequence joins TRBV4-2 and TRBJ1-2; D might be TRBD1 (6 bases). The length of the CDR3 is 14 residues. Trimming cost V 4 bases and J 8 bases, with 17 bases left between them. In germline, CDR1 is LGHNA, CDR2 YNFKEQ.

The rearrangement joins TRBV28 to TRBJ1-5; 7 positions match TRBD1. The length of the CDR3 is 18 residues. With V trimmed by 8 bases and J by 0 bases, 16 bases remained unmatched. The germline V gene encodes CDR1 MDHEN and CDR2 SYDVKM. As DNA, the CDR3 is TGTGCCAGCGGCCCCTTGACAGGGCGAACATATAGCAATCAGCCCCAGCATTTT. Translation gives CASGPLTGRTYSNQPQHF.

A few counts support this clone. The V gene is TRBV30, the J gene TRBJ2-7, with D maybe TRBD2 (6 bases). Germline V gives CDR1 GTSNPN, CDR2 SVGIG (reference sequence). The V and J ends lost 8 bases and 3 bases respectively, with 20 bases between them. The CDR3 loop spans 14 amino acids. CDR3 protein: CASTPQASDYEQYF. CDR3 coding DNA: TGTGCCAGTACCCCTCAAGCTAGCGACTACGAGCAGTACTTC.

In its sample, this clone was seen a few times. The chain recombines TRBV28 with TRBJ2-7; the match to TRBD1 covers 7 bases. The CDR3 length is 15 residues. V shed 5 bases and J 5 bases; nucleotides not matched to a gene: 12. Germline values: CDR1 MDHEN, CDR2 SYDVKM. The CDR3 DNA follows: TGTGCCAGCAGTCCTGCCGGCAGGGGGACCCACGAGCAGTACTTC. It specifies CASSPAGRGTHEQYF.